This entry lists 25 T cell receptor beta chains sequenced from one sample in a study of blood T cell repertoires in COVID-19. TCRdb's table, derived via immunoSEQ multiplex PCR, lists solely in-frame clones and lacks some. The table shows around 260,000 clones, with 89% occurring only once. The specimen was peripheral blood. Every receptor here comes from a woman in her thirties or forties who had recovered from COVID-19.

The V and J genes are TRBV9 and TRBJ2-5; 7 bases map to TRBD2. The V gene's germline CDR1 is SGDLS and CDR2 YYNGEE. CDR3 length: 15 residues. V lost 0 bases to trimming and J lost 5 bases; unmatched junction nucleotides: 7. The chain's CDR3 is CASSVGQGGYETQYF. The CDR3 DNA sequence: TGTGCCAGCAGCGTAGGGCAGGGAGGGTATGAGACCCAGTACTTC.

This clone was found once. The chain joins TRBV7-2 to TRBJ2-5, with 10 bases matching TRBD2. Germline V gene data show CDR1 as SGHTA and CDR2 as FQGNSA. The CDR3 has 17 amino acids. V was pared by 1 base and J by 5 bases, with 10 bases of the junction left unmatched. In DNA, the CDR3 is TGTGCCAGCAGCTTAGTTGGTTCTAGCGGGGGTGGGGAGACCCAGTACTTC. Encoded protein: CASSLVGSSGGGETQYF.

The CDR3 protein is CASSKEDRGGYEQYF. The CDR3 bases are TGTGCCAGCAGCAAAGAGGACAGGGGCGGGTACGAGCAGTACTTC. V is TRBV21-1 and J is TRBJ2-7; the table calls TRBD1, which could not be checked here. TRBV21-1 is a recognized pseudogene. This CDR3 has 15 amino acids.

Worth noting for this clone: The junction departs from the called germline gene at one end, perhaps through a read error. The CDR3 region has the DNA TGCGCCAGCACCTTGACAGGGGAGCACGAGCAGTACTTC. It specifies CASTLTGEHEQYF. This chain links TRBV5-1 with TRBJ2-7; 8 bases are a match to TRBD1. This CDR3 has 13 amino acids. Germline-derived CDR1 and CDR2 are SGHRS and YFSETQ.

This clone was found a few times. The CDR3, as DNA: TGTGCCAGCAGTGAACAGGGCTTGAGAGGCTACACCTTC. The encoded protein is CASSEQGLRGYTF. The gene calls are TRBV2 and TRBJ1-2; a possible D gene is TRBD1 (5 bases). V lost 2 bases and J lost 8, with 12 bases in between. Germline CDR1 SNHLY, CDR2 FYNNEI. The CDR3 is 13 amino acids.

V is TRBV5-6 and J is TRBJ2-1; 8 nucleotides agree with TRBD1. The CDR3 loop spans 17 amino acids. Per germline, CDR1 SGHDT and CDR2 YYEEEE. V shed 3 bases, J shed 0 bases, and the junction held 8 bases outside the gene matches. The CDR3 region is CASSSPDRGISYNEQFF. In nucleotides, the CDR3 is TGTGCCAGCAGCTCACCCGACAGGGGAATCTCCTACAATGAGCAGTTCTTC.

This chain connects TRBV10-3 to TRBJ1-2, with D possibly matching TRBD1 (5 bases). The CDR3 consists of 15 residues. Trimming pared 0 bases from V and 4 bases from J, leaving 12 bases between. Per germline, CDR1 ENHRY and CDR2 SYGVKD. The DNA of the CDR3 is TGTGCCATCAGTGAGTCGATTGGGCAGGGCTATGGCTACACCTTC. This translates into CAISESIGQGYGYTF.

This sequence joins TRBV18 and TRBJ2-7; tentative D call: TRBD2 (5 bases). The ends were cut back, 0 bases at V and 6 bases at J, with 12 bases in the middle. There are 14 residues in the CDR3. Germline V gives CDR1 KGHSH, CDR2 LQKENI. CDR3 coding DNA: TGTGCCAGCTCACCACCGTCGGTGGGAGTCGAGCAGTACTTC. Translated, it gives CASSPPSVGVEQYF.

V gene TRBV9 combines with J gene TRBJ2-2; the match to TRBD1 covers 7 bases. Germline CDR1 is SGDLS and CDR2 is YYNGEE. The CDR3 sequence is 18 residues long. Germline trimming cut 3 bases from V and 0 bases from J; bases unmatched to any gene: 11. The CDR3 DNA is TGTGCCAGCAGCGGAGGACCGGGACAGCCTTCGAACACCGGGGAGCTGTTTTTT. Amino acid sequence: CASSGGPGQPSNTGELFF.

The rearrangement joins TRBV30 to TRBJ2-7, with a tentative D call TRBD2 (7 bases). Trimming removed 6 bases at V and 1 base at J, with 16 bases between. From germline, CDR1 is GTSNPN and CDR2 SVGIG (reference sequence). This CDR3 spans 14 amino acids. This CDR3 is CACVRGRGSYEQYF. CDR3 nucleotides: TGTGCCTGCGTGCGGGGGCGAGGTTCCTACGAGCAGTACTTC.

The J gene is TRBJ2-3, the V gene TRBV5-1, with TRBD2 matching over 8 bases. This CDR3 contains 16 residues. V dropped 2 bases and J dropped 0; count of bases not matched to a gene: 5. Germline lookup yields CDR1 SGHRS and CDR2 YFSETQ. Here the CDR3 DNA reads TGCGCCAGCAGCTTACGGGGGGGACCTAGCACAGATACGCAGTATTTT. Protein: CASSLRGGPSTDTQYF.

The chain has TRBV6-4 and TRBJ1-1, with 7 positions matching TRBD1. Per germline, CDR1 MRHNA and CDR2 SNTAGT. The CDR3 length is 14 residues. Losses at the gene ends were 5 bases for V and 1 base for J; bases not matched to a gene: 4. CDR3 amino acids: CASSPGTANTEAFF. CDR3 DNA sequence: TGTGCCAGCAGTCCTGGGACAGCGAACACTGAAGCTTTCTTT.

This clone was seen once. The chain combines TRBV4-2 with TRBJ1-1; no definite D call. The CDR3 has 15 residues. The germline V gene has CDR1 LGHNA and CDR2 YNFKEQ. Trimming took 0 bases from V and 0 from J, leaving 8 bases between them. Written as DNA, the CDR3 is TGTGCCAGCAGCCAAGATATCGGGTTGAACACTGAAGCTTTCTTT. This gives the protein CASSQDIGLNTEAFF.

This clone was seen only once. The chain uses TRBV10-3 and TRBJ1-1; 11 bases are a match to TRBD1. V lost 6 bases to trimming and J lost 4 bases; unmatched junction nucleotides: 7. Germline CDR1 is ENHRY and CDR2 is SYGVKD. The CDR3 is 15 residues long. The CDR3 sequence is CAIRRGQGASTEAFF. The CDR3 nucleotides read TGTGCCATCAGACGAGGACAGGGGGCGAGCACTGAAGCTTTCTTT.

V gene TRBV7-2 combines with J gene TRBJ2-1; 8 bases line up with TRBD1. V lost 2 bases and J lost 4; bases outside the gene matches: 4. Per germline, CDR1 SGHTA and CDR2 FQGNSA. This CDR3 is built from 15 residues. CDR3 protein: CASSLMQGAYNEQFF. CDR3 bases: TGTGCCAGCAGCTTAATGCAGGGGGCTTACAATGAGCAGTTCTTC.

This chain uses TRBV27 with TRBJ2-2; 15 bases align to TRBD2. The CDR3 consists of 19 residues. Germline V CDR1 and CDR2: MNHEY, SMNVEV (reference sequence). V gave up 5 bases and J gave up 2 bases; unmatched junction bases: 9. Here the CDR3 reads CASSRTSGRAGGNTGELFF. In DNA, the CDR3 is TGTGCCAGCAGTCGGACTAGCGGGAGGGCTGGGGGCAACACCGGGGAGCTGTTTTTT.

As regards this clone: Other DNA sequences within the sample encode an identical CDR3. This rearrangement joins TRBV5-1 to TRBJ2-7, with 8 bases fitting TRBD2. The V gene end was trimmed by 0 bases and the J gene end by 1 base; junction bases not matched to a gene: 3. The CDR3 covers 15 residues. The germline V gene encodes CDR1 SGHRS and CDR2 YFSETQ. The CDR3 spells CASSLVASGSYEQYF. The DNA for the CDR3 is TGCGCCAGCAGCTTGGTTGCTAGCGGGTCCTACGAGCAGTACTTC.

This chain's CDR3 is CASSFSGTGQFF. In DNA form, the CDR3 reads TGTGCCAGCAGTTTCTCCGGGACAGGGCAGTTCTTC. The chain has TRBV28 and TRBJ2-1; TRBD1 matches at 8 bases. This CDR3 spans 12 amino acids. The V gene end was trimmed by 3 bases and the J gene end by 12 bases; junction bases not matched to a gene: 4. The germline V gene encodes CDR1 MDHEN and CDR2 SYDVKM.

The chain recombines TRBV7-3 with TRBJ2-5; possible D gene TRBD2, 6 bases. Germline CDR1 reads SGHTA; CDR2 reads FQGTGA. Trimming removed 1 base from V and 2 bases from J, with 14 bases in between. The length of the CDR3 is 16 residues. CDR3 in DNA: TGTGCCAGCAGCTTAAACCCGCGGGACGGACAAGAGACCCAGTACTTC. Translated, it gives CASSLNPRDGQETQYF.

The chain links TRBV7-8 to TRBJ1-4; D is ambiguous. The germline V and J ends were trimmed by 4 bases and 6 bases, with 12 bases remaining between them. CDR1 is SGHVS, CDR2 FQNEAQ, per germline. The CDR3 length is 14 residues. The CDR3 DNA follows: TGTGCCAGCAGCTATGATTGGCGGGATGAAAAACTGTTTTTT. This translates into CASSYDWRDEKLFF.

This clone was picked up one time. The chain combines TRBV9 with TRBJ2-5; 8 bases fit TRBD2. This CDR3 contains 17 residues. CDR1 is SGDLS and CDR2 is YYNGEE in the germline V gene. V trimming: 0 bases; J trimming: 1 base; junction bases outside the gene matches: 8. Written as DNA, the CDR3 is TGTGCCAGCAGCGTAGGGCCGGGGCTAGCGGGCCAAGAGACCCAGTACTTC. It encodes CASSVGPGLAGQETQYF.

The sample holds one count of this clone. The chain couples TRBV5-1 to TRBJ2-7; tentative D call: TRBD1 (6 bases). Germline CDR1 reads SGHRS; CDR2 reads YFSETQ. This CDR3 comprises 12 residues. The V end was cut by 5 bases, the J end by 6 bases, with 12 bases between. The CDR3 bases are TGCGCCAGCAGACAGACAGGCCCCGAGCAGTACTTC. It codes for CASRQTGPEQYF.

The chain employs TRBV5-1 and TRBJ2-2, with 10 bases fitting TRBD2. With V trimmed by 6 bases and J by 6 bases, 11 bases remained unmatched. CDR3 size: 16 residues. Germline V CDR1 and CDR2: SGHRS, YFSETQ. The CDR3 spells CASTPGELAGSGELFF. In DNA form, the CDR3 reads TGCGCCAGCACCCCCGGTGAACTAGCGGGATCCGGGGAGCTGTTTTTT.

This clone was observed once. This sequence joins TRBV12-3 or TRBV12-4 and TRBJ2-7; a possible D gene is TRBD2 (5 bases). The CDR3 extends over 12 amino acids. Trimming took off 4 bases at V and 3 bases at J, with 7 bases between the two ends. The CDR3 region is CASSSLGYEQYF. In DNA, the CDR3 is TGTGCCAGCAGTTCACTAGGCTACGAGCAGTACTTC.

This chain links TRBV18 with TRBJ2-7; 8 bases agree with TRBD1. With V trimmed by 1 base and J by 2 bases, 13 bases remained unmatched. In germline, CDR1 is KGHSH, CDR2 LQKENI. This CDR3 contains 18 residues. The DNA for the CDR3 is TGTGCCAGCTCACCACGGCAGGGGGCTAAAGACGGGACCTACGAGCAGTACTTC. Its protein product is CASSPRQGAKDGTYEQYF.